The 32 T cell receptor beta chains in this list originate from one sample, sequenced in a study of blood T cell dynamics during melanoma immunotherapy. Repertoires were generated with immunoSEQ multiplex PCR, while TCRdb's copy carries only in-frame clones and drops some. The table shows about 19,000 clones, with roughly 85% occurring only once. As for time point: week 3, after first cycle of checkpoint inhibitor. The sequencing used blood, collected from a patient treated with checkpoint blockade. The receptors were sampled from a human donor with melanoma.

The chain links TRBV15 to TRBJ1-1; D is ambiguous. The V end was cut by 3 bases, the J end by 4 bases, with 15 bases between. Germline CDR1 LNHNV, CDR2 YYDKDF (reference sequence). CDR3 length equals 15 residues. CDR3 nucleotides: TGTGCCACCAGCAGGCGGACTATAGGCGGCACTGAAGCTTTCTTT. Its translation is CATSRRTIGGTEAFF. Variable domain in full (rest from reference TRBV15 and TRBJ1-1): DAMVIQNPRYQVTQFGKPVTLSCSQTLNHNVMYWYQQKSSQAPKLLFHYYDKDFNNEADTPDNFQSRRPNTSFCFLDIRSPGLGDTAMYLCATSRRTIGGTEAFFGQGTRLTVV.

The sample holds a few counts of this clone. This rearrangement joins TRBV19 to TRBJ2-2; D may match TRBD1 or TRBD2 (6 bases each). V lost 6 bases to trimming and J lost 4 bases, with 15 bases between them. CDR1 and CDR2 from the germline V gene are LNHDA and SQIVND (reference sequence). CDR3 length: 15 amino acids. CDR3 DNA sequence: TGTGCCAGTAGGACCGTGGGGGGCCGCACCGGGGAGCTGTTTTTT. Protein product: CASRTVGGRTGELFF.

This clone was counted a single time. The chain links TRBV7-9 to TRBJ2-5; 9 bases agree with TRBD1. CDR3 size: 15 residues. The V segment lost 4 bases and the J segment 5 bases; nucleotides outside the gene matches: 8. CDR1 and CDR2 (germline): SEHNR, FQNEAQ (reference sequence). The chain's CDR3 is CASSYTQGAGETQYF. In DNA, the CDR3 is TGTGCCAGCAGCTACACACAGGGGGCTGGGGAGACCCAGTACTTC.

The V gene is TRBV6-1, the J gene TRBJ2-7; 7 nucleotides line up with TRBD2. The germline V gene has CDR1 MNHNS and CDR2 SASEGT. The CDR3 length is 15 residues. Trimming took 1 base from V and 4 from J; bases not matched to a gene: 7. CDR3 loop: CASSEERAGEYEQYF. The CDR3 bases are TGTGCCAGCAGTGAAGAGAGGGCGGGGGAGTACGAGCAGTACTTC.

The rearrangement links TRBV11-2 to TRBJ2-2, with D possibly TRBD2 on 6 matching bases. Germline V gene sequence: CDR1 SGHAT, CDR2 FQNNGV. V gave up 5 bases and J gave up 1 base, with 20 bases separating them. The length of the CDR3 is 18 residues. This CDR3 reads CASSPGVGSGGNTGELFF. The DNA of the CDR3 is TGTGCCAGCAGCCCGGGGGTGGGTAGCGGAGGGAACACCGGGGAGCTGTTTTTT.

The chain employs TRBV6-5 and TRBJ2-7; D unclear. CDR3 length equals 14 residues. Germline CDR1 MNHEY, CDR2 SVGAGI. Trimming removed 0 bases from V and 2 bases from J, with 8 bases in between. CDR3 region: CASSYSSEAYEQYF. CDR3 nucleotides: TGTGCCAGCAGTTACTCTTCAGAGGCCTACGAGCAGTACTTC.

This clone appeared a single time. The chain combines TRBV2 with TRBJ2-7; D may be TRBD2 (5 bases). V shed 5 bases and J shed 5 bases, with 16 bases lying between them. The CDR3 contains 14 residues. CDR1 and CDR2 (germline): SNHLY, FYNNEI. CDR3 sequence: CASSPTSSGNEQYF. CDR3 DNA sequence: TGTGCCAGCAGTCCAACAAGCTCGGGGAACGAGCAGTACTTC. The complete variable domain, with remaining parts taken from reference TRBV2 and TRBJ2-7, reads EPEVTQTPSHQVTQMGQEVILRCVPISNHLYFYWYRQILGQKVEFLVSFYNNEISEKSEIFDDQFSVERPDGSNFTLKIRSTKLEDSAMYFCASSPTSSGNEQYFGPGTRLTVT.

J is TRBJ2-1 and V is TRBV6-6; TRBD2 is a possible D gene (6 bases). CDR1 is MNHNY, CDR2 SVGAGI, per germline (reference sequence). Deletions cut 6 bases from V and 6 bases from J, with 15 bases between. This CDR3 is 14 amino acids long. This CDR3 reads CASSTLASPNEQFF. The DNA of the CDR3 is TGTGCCAGCAGCACACTAGCCTCCCCCAATGAGCAGTTCTTC.

This chain links TRBV5-4 with TRBJ2-5; TRBD2 matches at 8 bases. Trimming at V came to 4 bases and at J to 4 bases, leaving 12 bases not matched to a gene. This CDR3 has 16 residues. CDR1 and CDR2 (germline): SGHNT, YYREEE (reference sequence). CDR3 loop: CASSTPGLVGSETQYF. As DNA, the CDR3 is TGTGCCAGCAGCACACCGGGACTAGTAGGTTCAGAGACCCAGTACTTC.

The chain employs TRBV15 and TRBJ2-7; unclear D gene. Germline assignment: CDR1 LNHNV and CDR2 YYDKDF (reference sequence). Trimming took 1 base from V and 4 from J, leaving 8 bases between them. The CDR3 is 13 amino acids. In DNA, the CDR3 is TGTGCCACCAGCAGAGTTCGCGGTTACGAGCAGTACTTC. This sequence encodes CATSRVRGYEQYF.

This clone was found a few times. V usage is TRBV4-1 and J usage is TRBJ2-7, with D possibly matching TRBD2 (5 bases). V lost 4 bases, J lost 7 bases, and 14 bases lay in between. Germline CDR1 is MGHRA and CDR2 is YSYEKL. The CDR3 covers 13 residues. CDR3 loop: CASSRAGQREQYF. CDR3 in DNA: TGCGCCAGCAGCCGTGCGGGTCAGAGGGAGCAGTACTTC.

The rearrangement links TRBV15 to TRBJ1-1; TRBD1 agrees at 7 bases. Germline assignment: CDR1 LNHNV and CDR2 YYDKDF (reference sequence). This CDR3 is built from 15 residues. V lost 0 bases and J lost 4; bases outside the gene matches: 5. The CDR3: CATSRDRQGSTEAFF. Written as DNA, the CDR3 is TGTGCCACCAGCAGAGATCGACAGGGCTCCACTGAAGCTTTCTTT.

This chain joins TRBV5-1 and TRBJ2-2; D gene uncertain. There are 13 residues in the CDR3. Per the germline V gene, CDR1 is SGHRS and CDR2 is YFSETQ. V lost 5 bases and J 5 bases, leaving 10 bases between the germline ends. In DNA form, the CDR3 reads TGCGCCAGCAGTATAACGTGGACCGGGGAGCTGTTTTTT. It encodes CASSITWTGELFF.

The chain has TRBV9 and TRBJ2-1; TRBD2 agrees at 9 bases. Germline values: CDR1 SGDLS, CDR2 YYNGEE. The ends lost 3 bases at V and 5 bases at J; junction bases unmatched: 6. This CDR3 has 15 amino acids. The CDR3 here is CASSGAGGANNEQFF. Here the CDR3 DNA reads TGTGCCAGCAGCGGGGCGGGAGGGGCTAACAATGAGCAGTTCTTC.

V and J are TRBV5-6 and TRBJ2-1; 7 bases agree with TRBD2. Trimming took 7 bases from V and 6 from J; bases not matched to a gene: 10. Germline CDR1 reads SGHDT; CDR2 reads YYEEEE. This CDR3 is 14 amino acids long. The CDR3 is CASGQSAGVNEQFF. In DNA, the CDR3 is TGTGCCAGCGGCCAATCGGCGGGAGTCAATGAGCAGTTCTTC.

The V and J genes are TRBV4-3 and TRBJ2-5; 11 bases align to TRBD2. The J call may be incorrect, as the DNA end agrees better with TRBJ2-7. CDR1 and CDR2 (germline): LGHNA, YSLEER. This CDR3 has 15 residues. The CDR3 sequence: CASSQVWLAGGEQYF. The CDR3 coding sequence is TGCGCCAGCAGCCAAGTATGGCTAGCGGGAGGCGAGCAGTACTTC.

J is TRBJ2-5 and V is TRBV5-1; possibly TRBD2 for D (6 bases). This CDR3 spans 16 amino acids. V was clipped by 2 bases and J by 9 bases, with 23 bases between them. Germline CDR1 and CDR2: SGHRS and YFSETQ. The CDR3 sequence: CASSFIADSPPGAQYF. DNA of the CDR3: TGCGCCAGCAGCTTCATAGCGGATTCCCCCCCGGGTGCCCAGTACTTC.

The chain couples TRBV6-5 to TRBJ1-3; D gene uncertain. The CDR3 covers 16 residues. Germline lookup yields CDR1 MNHEY and CDR2 SVGAGI. The V end lost 2 bases, the J end lost 0 bases, and 11 bases lay between the germline ends. Here the CDR3 reads CASSYRRVSSGNTIYF. DNA for the CDR3: TGTGCCAGCAGTTACCGCCGGGTCAGCTCTGGAAACACCATATATTTT.

The V call is TRBV7-9, the J call TRBJ2-7; D perhaps matches TRBD1 (6 bases). The CDR3 consists of 12 residues. V was pared by 5 bases and J by 3 bases, with 8 bases between. Per germline, CDR1 SEHNR and CDR2 FQNEAQ (reference sequence). CDR3 coding DNA: TGTGCCAGCAGCGAAGGGGGCTACGAGCAGTACTTC. Protein product: CASSEGGYEQYF.

The chain is built from TRBV6-4 and TRBJ2-7; weak D call: TRBD1 (5 bases). Germline assignment: CDR1 MRHNA and CDR2 SNTAGT. Trimming cost V 4 bases and J 1 base, with 14 bases left between them. This CDR3 region has 15 residues. As DNA, the CDR3 is TGTGCCAGCAGTGTTTCACAGGATACGTCCTACGAGCAGTACTTC. Its protein is CASSVSQDTSYEQYF.

This rearrangement joins TRBV5-6 to TRBJ2-7; no clear D. Germline V lookup: CDR1 SGHDT, CDR2 YYEEEE. Trimming shortened V by 0 bases and J by 3 bases, and 10 bases separated the two germline ends. The CDR3 loop spans 14 amino acids. The CDR3 spells CASSLGLDFYEQYF. The CDR3 nucleotides read TGTGCCAGCAGCTTGGGGCTAGATTTCTACGAGCAGTACTTC.

CDR3 in amino acids: CASSWGRTSGYNEQFF. In nucleotides, the CDR3 is TGCGCCAGCAGCTGGGGAAGGACTAGCGGGTACAATGAGCAGTTCTTC. J is TRBJ2-1 and V is TRBV4-1, with 11 bases matching TRBD2. This CDR3 has 16 residues. V lost 5 bases and J lost 4; bases outside the gene matches: 7. The germline CDR1 and CDR2 sequences are MGHRA and YSYEKL.

The chain is built from TRBV7-2 and TRBJ2-7; D ambiguous. V was cut by 1 base and J by 4 bases, with 17 bases left in between. The CDR3 spans 16 residues. Germline CDR1 is SGHTA and CDR2 is FQGNSA. In DNA form, the CDR3 reads TGTGCCAGCAGCTTAGAGCGAGGAATGTGGGGTTACGAGCAGTACTTC. Protein product: CASSLERGMWGYEQYF.

This chain joins TRBV28 and TRBJ2-2, with D possibly matching TRBD2 (6 bases). Germline values: CDR1 MDHEN, CDR2 SYDVKM. V lost 6 bases, J lost 1 base, and 21 bases lay in between. This CDR3 contains 18 residues. CDR3 in DNA: TGTGCCAGCAGACCGCTAGGAGGGTATAGGAGGAACACCGGGGAGCTGTTTTTT. Protein product: CASRPLGGYRRNTGELFF.

The CDR3 spells CSAATGRSGANVLTF. The CDR3 nucleotides are TGCAGCGCTGCTACAGGGAGGTCTGGGGCCAACGTCCTGACTTTC. The chain carries TRBV29-1 and TRBJ2-6; D is perhaps TRBD1 or TRBD2 (6 bases each). The CDR3 extends over 15 amino acids. CDR1 is SQVTM and CDR2 is ANQGSEA in the germline V gene. Trimming took 7 bases from V and 1 from J, leaving 14 bases between them.

The chain couples TRBV5-1 to TRBJ2-2; 13 nucleotides line up with TRBD2. This CDR3 spans 17 amino acids. J gave up 6 bases and V 0 bases, and 5 bases lay outside the gene matches. CDR1 and CDR2 (germline): SGHRS, YFSETQ. The CDR3 DNA reads TGCGCCAGCAGCTTGGCCGGGACTAGCGGGACCCCCGGGGAGCTGTTTTTT. Translated, it gives CASSLAGTSGTPGELFF.

V usage is TRBV19 and J usage is TRBJ1-5; no clear D gene. Trimming pared 1 base from V and 6 bases from J, leaving 13 bases between. Germline CDR1 and CDR2: LNHDA and SQIVND (reference sequence). The CDR3 consists of 15 residues. The CDR3, as DNA: TGTGCCAGTAGTATAGCGCCGGATCAGACTCAGCCCCAGCATTTT. As protein: CASSIAPDQTQPQHF. The full variable domain, completed using reference TRBV19 and TRBJ1-5, is DGGITQSPKYLFRKEGQNVTLSCEQNLNHDAMYWYRQDPGQGLRLIYYSQIVNDFQKGDIAEGYSVSREKKESFPLTVTSAQKNPTAFYLCASSIAPDQTQPQHFGDGTRLSIL.

The J gene is TRBJ2-3, the V gene TRBV5-4; no firm D call. Deletions cut 2 bases from V and 3 bases from J, with 13 bases between. Germline values: CDR1 SGHNT, CDR2 YYREEE (reference sequence). The CDR3 length is 15 residues. CDR3 sequence: CASSFRWSETDTQYF. CDR3 DNA sequence: TGTGCCAGCAGCTTTCGGTGGAGCGAAACAGATACGCAGTATTTT.

The chain uses TRBV5-5 and TRBJ1-5, with D perhaps matching TRBD1 (6 bases). V shed 0 bases and J shed 0 bases, with 16 bases lying between them. This CDR3 has 18 residues. Germline-derived CDR1 and CDR2 are SGHKS and YYEKEE (reference sequence). The CDR3 DNA reads TGTGCCAGCAGCTTGGGTATCGGACAGTCGAATAGCAATCAGCCCCAGCATTTT. This gives the protein CASSLGIGQSNSNQPQHF.

The genes are TRBV6-6 and TRBJ1-2; D might be TRBD1 (6 bases). Germline CDR1 and CDR2: MNHNY and SVGAGI (reference sequence). The CDR3 sequence is 12 residues long. V was pared by 6 bases and J by 6 bases, with 11 bases between. The CDR3 coding sequence is TGTGCCAGCAGCCCGGGACATGATGGCTACACCTTC. This sequence encodes CASSPGHDGYTF.

V gene TRBV5-4 combines with J gene TRBJ2-3, with 8 bases identical to TRBD2. The V gene's germline CDR1 is SGHNT and CDR2 YYREEE (reference sequence). V was clipped by 2 bases and J by 4 bases; unmatched bases: 6. This CDR3 is 15 amino acids long. The CDR3 protein is CASSFPGRGSDTQYF. The CDR3 nucleotides are TGTGCCAGCAGCTTCCCCGGGAGGGGCTCAGATACGCAGTATTTT.

This clone has a single count. The gene calls are TRBV18 and TRBJ2-5, with 11 positions matching TRBD1. The assigned J gene may be wrong: the sequence end matches TRBJ2-7 better. CDR3 length: 15 residues. CDR1 and CDR2 (germline): KGHSH, LQKENI. CDR3 protein: CASSPAGTGGYEQYF. The CDR3 coding sequence is TGTGCCAGCTCACCCGCCGGGACAGGGGGCTACGAGCAGTACTTC.